A single sample gave rise to the 32 T cell receptor beta chains below, sequenced in a study of T cells in tuberculosis. The method was immunoSEQ multiplex PCR; TCRdb's version includes in-frame clones alone and lacks a portion of them. The sample lists some 31,000 clones; roughly 90% were seen once. Time point described: new active TB diagnosis, blood taken before or within 7 days of starting treatment. This sample comprised PBMCs, obtained at tuberculosis diagnosis. The receptors stem from an adult with tuberculosis.

J is TRBJ2-3 and V is TRBV4-3, with a tentative D call TRBD2 (7 bases). CDR1 is LGHNA and CDR2 is YSLEER in the germline V gene. CDR3 length equals 17 residues. Trimming stripped 0 bases from V and 1 base from J, with 14 bases between. Here the CDR3 reads CASSQEVTGGRTDTQYF. CDR3 nucleotide sequence: TGCGCCAGCAGCCAAGAGGTAACCGGGGGGCGCACAGATACGCAGTATTTT.

The chain employs TRBV4-1 and TRBJ1-4; the match to TRBD1 covers 9 bases. There are 19 residues in the CDR3. Germline V gene data show CDR1 as MGHRA and CDR2 as YSYEKL. The ends lost 2 bases at V and 4 bases at J; junction bases unmatched: 14. The CDR3 here is CASSQPTIAQDRGNEKLFF. The DNA of the CDR3 is TGCGCCAGCAGCCAACCGACAATAGCGCAGGACAGGGGTAATGAAAAACTGTTTTTT.

The genes are TRBV5-4 and TRBJ2-1; a possible D gene is TRBD2 (6 bases). Between the trimmed V and J ends, which lost 4 bases and 7 bases, there was a span of 21 bases. The CDR3 is 16 amino acids. Germline V gene sequence: CDR1 SGHNT, CDR2 YYREEE (reference sequence). This CDR3 reads CASSPAGAAGRNEQFF. The CDR3 DNA reads TGTGCCAGCAGCCCCGCCGGGGCCGCGGGACGGAATGAGCAGTTCTTC.

This chain uses TRBV27 with TRBJ2-3, with 14 bases that match TRBD2. Losses at the gene ends were 5 bases for V and 2 bases for J; bases not matched to a gene: 9. The CDR3 contains 18 residues. Germline values: CDR1 MNHEY, CDR2 SMNVEV (reference sequence). Written as DNA, the CDR3 is TGTGCCAGCAGTGGCACGGGACTAGCGGGGGACTACACAGATACGCAGTATTTT. It translates to CASSGTGLAGDYTDTQYF.

This clone appeared a few times. The chain carries TRBV9 and TRBJ2-2; 7 bases map to TRBD1. This CDR3 has 16 residues. Germline V gene lookup returns CDR1 SGDLS and CDR2 YYNGEE. Trimming cost V 3 bases and J 1 base; bases outside gene matches: 6. The CDR3 nucleotides are TGTGCCAGCAGCGCCCTGACAGGGTTGAACACCGGGGAGCTGTTTTTT. Its protein is CASSALTGLNTGELFF.

V and J are TRBV19 and TRBJ1-1; no reliable D call. This CDR3 has 13 residues. V dropped 3 bases and J dropped 8 bases, with 13 bases sitting between them. Germline CDR1 and CDR2: LNHDA and SQIVND (reference sequence). In DNA, the CDR3 is TGTGCCAGTAGTATTCTTGGAGGAGGAGAAGCTTTCTTT. Amino acids: CASSILGGGEAFF.

V and J are TRBV28 and TRBJ1-2, with D unclear. Germline CDR1 is MDHEN and CDR2 is SYDVKM. Trimming stripped 8 bases from V and 2 bases from J, with 6 bases between. This CDR3 has 11 residues. The CDR3 nucleotides are TGTGCCAGCGAGTTGAACTATGGCTACACCTTC. The encoded protein is CASELNYGYTF.

The rearrangement uses TRBV11-3 and TRBJ2-2, with 14 bases lining up with TRBD2. Germline V gene data show CDR1 as SGHNT and CDR2 as YENEEA. The CDR3 is 15 amino acids. Trimming at V came to 5 bases and at J to 5 bases, leaving 1 base not matched to a gene. Written as DNA, the CDR3 is TGTGCCAGCAGCCGGACTAGCGGGGGGACCGGGGAGCTGTTTTTT. Residues: CASSRTSGGTGELFF. Full variable domain (remainder filled in from reference TRBV11-3 and TRBJ2-2): EAGVVQSPRYKIIEKKQPVAFWCNPISGHNTLYWYLQNLGQGPELLIRYENEEAVDDSQLPKDRFSAERLKGVDSTLKIQPAELGDSAVYLCASSRTSGGTGELFFGEGSRLTVL.

The rearrangement uses TRBV14 and TRBJ1-4; possibly TRBD1 for D (6 bases). This CDR3 region has 13 residues. The V end lost 4 bases, the J end lost 12 bases, and 15 bases lay between the germline ends. Germline CDR1 SGHDN, CDR2 FVKESK. This chain's CDR3 is CASSRFTGQELFF. Here the CDR3 DNA reads TGTGCCAGCAGCCGATTCACAGGGCAGGAACTGTTTTTT. Full variable domain (remainder filled in from reference TRBV14 and TRBJ1-4): EAGVTQFPSHSVIEKGQTVTLRCDPISGHDNLYWYRRVMGKEIKFLLHFVKESKQDESGMPNNRFLAERTGGTYSTLKVQPAELEDSGVYFCASSRFTGQELFFGSGTQLSVL.

The chain uses TRBV4-3 and TRBJ1-4; D is uncertain. Between the trimmed V and J ends, which lost 0 bases and 0 bases, there was a span of 5 bases. The CDR3 consists of 15 residues. Germline CDR1 LGHNA, CDR2 YSLEER. CDR3 protein: CASSQDIPTNEKLFF. CDR3 coding DNA: TGCGCCAGCAGCCAAGACATCCCAACTAATGAAAAACTGTTTTTT.

V and J are TRBV4-2 and TRBJ2-1; tentatively, D is TRBD2 (6 bases). CDR3 length equals 16 residues. The V gene lost 0 bases and the J gene lost 5 bases, with 14 bases spanning the gap. The V gene's germline CDR1 is LGHNA and CDR2 YNFKEQ. In nucleotides, the CDR3 is TGTGCCAGCAGCCAAGATAGGAGTAGCGGAGACAATGAGCAGTTCTTC. It translates to CASSQDRSSGDNEQFF.

Concerning this clone: A read error may account for a junction end that differs from germline. The rearrangement uses TRBV6-6 and TRBJ1-3, with 8 bases matching TRBD1. The CDR3 runs to 15 residues. CDR1 and CDR2 (germline): MNHNY, SVGAGI (reference sequence). DNA for the CDR3: TGTGCCAGCAGTCACTCGGACAGGGTTGGAAACACCATATATTTT. Translation: CASSHSDRVGNTIYF.

This chain joins TRBV15 and TRBJ1-6; D not resolved. This CDR3 is built from 14 residues. Trimming left V 5 bases short and J 0 bases short, with 5 bases between. Germline CDR1 reads LNHNV; CDR2 reads YYDKDF (reference sequence). The CDR3 is CATSRSSYNSPLHF. CDR3 sequence (DNA): TGTGCCACCAGCCGTAGCTCCTATAATTCACCCCTCCACTTT.

The rearrangement uses TRBV4-3 and TRBJ2-2; D possibly corresponds to TRBD1 (6 bases). Trimming took off 2 bases at V and 0 bases at J, with 16 bases between the two ends. The CDR3 extends over 18 amino acids. CDR1 is LGHNA, CDR2 YSLEER, per germline. CDR3 region: CASSQLLGASANTGELFF. In nucleotides, the CDR3 is TGCGCCAGCAGCCAACTCCTGGGGGCCTCCGCGAACACCGGGGAGCTGTTTTTT.

The V gene is TRBV30, the J gene TRBJ1-5, with 8 bases matching TRBD1. The CDR3 loop spans 17 amino acids. Germline CDR1 and CDR2: GTSNPN and SVGIG (reference sequence). The V gene end was trimmed by 1 base and the J gene end by 5 bases; junction bases not matched to a gene: 13. The CDR3 nucleotides read TGTGCCTGGAGTGCGACAGGGGCGATCGTATTAGATCAGCCCCAGCATTTT. It translates to CAWSATGAIVLDQPQHF. The complete variable domain, with remaining parts taken from reference TRBV30 and TRBJ1-5, reads SQTIHQWPATLVQPVGSPLSLECTVEGTSNPNLYWYRQAAGRGLQLLFYSVGIGQISSEVPQNLSASRPQDRQFILSSKKLLLSDSGFYLCAWSATGAIVLDQPQHFGDGTRLSIL.

This chain uses TRBV5-4 with TRBJ2-3; 12 bases line up with TRBD2. Germline CDR1 is SGHNT and CDR2 is YYREEE (reference sequence). The length of the CDR3 is 17 residues. The junction had 8 bases not matched to a gene; V was cut back by 4 bases and J by 2 bases. CDR3 protein: CASSHPTSGGTTDTQYF. The CDR3 DNA follows: TGTGCCAGCAGCCATCCGACTAGCGGGGGCACCACAGATACGCAGTATTTT.

V is TRBV6-4 and J is TRBJ1-2, with D perhaps matching TRBD1 (6 bases). CDR1 is MRHNA, CDR2 SNTAGT, per germline. Trimming left V 10 bases short and J 0 bases short, with 21 bases between. The CDR3 has 16 amino acids. CDR3 residues: CATHNRAPLPNYGYTF. The CDR3 DNA follows: TGTGCCACCCACAACAGGGCTCCTCTTCCTAACTATGGCTACACCTTC.

There are a few counts of this clone. The rearrangement joins TRBV4-1 to TRBJ1-2; weak D call: TRBD1 (5 bases). This CDR3 is built from 13 residues. V was shortened by 5 bases and J by 4 bases, with 11 bases between the two germline ends. Per germline, CDR1 MGHRA and CDR2 YSYEKL. The CDR3 DNA follows: TGCGCCAGCAGCAACCAGGGATCCTATGGCTACACCTTC. Protein: CASSNQGSYGYTF.

This clone occurred once. This chain joins TRBV28 and TRBJ2-3, with 14 bases lining up with TRBD2. The CDR3 is 16 amino acids. Per the germline V gene, CDR1 is MDHEN and CDR2 is SYDVKM. V dropped 3 bases and J dropped 5; count of bases not matched to a gene: 4. The CDR3 sequence: CASSLGLAGEVDTQYF. CDR3 coding DNA: TGTGCCAGCAGTTTGGGACTAGCGGGGGAGGTAGATACGCAGTATTTT.

The J gene is TRBJ1-2, the V gene TRBV28, with D unclear. The CDR3 has 11 amino acids. Germline lookup yields CDR1 MDHEN and CDR2 SYDVKM. Between the trimmed V and J ends, which lost 6 bases and 3 bases, there was a span of 5 bases. The CDR3 nucleotides are TGTGCCAGCAGCACATACTATGGCTACACCTTC. As protein: CASSTYYGYTF.

This sequence joins TRBV7-2 and TRBJ1-1; no reliable D call. Germline V gives CDR1 SGHTA, CDR2 FQGNSA. The CDR3 runs 13 residues. V lost 3 bases and J lost 0, with 5 bases in between. CDR3: CASSFSLNTEAFF. CDR3 sequence (DNA): TGTGCCAGCAGCTTCTCGTTGAACACTGAAGCTTTCTTT.

The gene calls are TRBV7-8 and TRBJ2-1; 7 bases are a match to TRBD1. The junction had 5 bases not matched to a gene; V was cut back by 1 base and J by 8 bases. Germline V gene data show CDR1 as SGHVS and CDR2 as FQNEAQ. The CDR3 runs to 14 residues. DNA of the CDR3: TGTGCCAGCAGCTTAGTTAGGGGGCCCCATGAGCAGTTCTTC. Protein product: CASSLVRGPHEQFF.

This clone has a handful of counts. The chain couples TRBV4-3 to TRBJ2-2, with 11 bases that match TRBD2. Germline V CDR1 and CDR2: LGHNA, YSLEER. The CDR3 consists of 17 residues. V shed 6 bases, J shed 4 bases, and the junction held 10 bases outside the gene matches. The CDR3 DNA sequence: TGCGCCAGCAGTCAGAGTAGCGGGGGGGCAGTCACCGGGGAGCTGTTTTTT. The encoded protein is CASSQSSGGAVTGELFF.

The chain employs TRBV30 and TRBJ1-3; D might be TRBD1 (5 bases). CDR1 GTSNPN and CDR2 SVGIG come from the germline V gene (reference sequence). This CDR3 region has 15 residues. V lost 4 bases, J lost 4 bases, and 17 bases lay in between. DNA for the CDR3: TGTGCCTGGACCCCAGGAGGGGTAGGGGGAAACACCATATATTTT. It specifies CAWTPGGVGGNTIYF.

The gene calls are TRBV30 and TRBJ1-4; D possibly corresponds to TRBD1 (6 bases). The CDR3 has 12 amino acids. The V end lost 5 bases, the J end lost 8 bases, and 12 bases lay between the germline ends. Germline values: CDR1 GTSNPN, CDR2 SVGIG (reference sequence). CDR3 DNA: TGTGCCTGGTCCAGGGGTGTAGAAAAACTGTTTTTT. It translates to CAWSRGVEKLFF. Complete variable domain (other parts from reference TRBV30 and TRBJ1-4): SQTIHQWPATLVQPVGSPLSLECTVEGTSNPNLYWYRQAAGRGLQLLFYSVGIGQISSEVPQNLSASRPQDRQFILSSKKLLLSDSGFYLCAWSRGVEKLFFGSGTQLSVL.

The chain is built from TRBV30 and TRBJ2-7; no clear D. The CDR3 has 12 amino acids. Germline V gives CDR1 GTSNPN, CDR2 SVGIG (reference sequence). V was pared by 2 bases and J by 4 bases, with 9 bases between. The CDR3 reads CAWSRLDYEQYV. The CDR3 nucleotides are TGTGCCTGGAGTCGACTGGATTACGAGCAGTACGTC.

The CDR3 DNA reads as TGTGCCAGCCGGGACAGGGATACCGGGGAGCTGTTTTTT. Its protein product is CASRDRDTGELFF. The genes are TRBV6-1 and TRBJ2-2, with TRBD1 matching over 9 bases. This CDR3 spans 13 amino acids. Germline CDR1 reads MNHNS; CDR2 reads SASEGT. With V trimmed by 8 bases and J by 5 bases, 3 bases remained unmatched.

The chain employs TRBV23-1 and TRBJ1-1; D gene uncertain. TRBV23-1 is an open reading frame whose function is uncertain. Trimming left V 5 bases short and J 3 bases short, with 10 bases between. The CDR3 is made up of 13 amino acids. The CDR3 DNA reads as TGCGCCAGCAGTGCCGGGGAGGACACTGAAGCTTTCTTT. Amino acids: CASSAGEDTEAFF.

The chain joins TRBV27 to TRBJ2-2; TRBD2 matches at 9 bases. This CDR3 has 17 amino acids. The V gene's germline CDR1 is MNHEY and CDR2 SMNVEV (reference sequence). V dropped 2 bases and J dropped 5; count of bases not matched to a gene: 9. The CDR3 loop reads CASSLPPGGGVTGELFF. In DNA form, the CDR3 reads TGTGCCAGCAGTTTACCCCCTGGCGGGGGGGTTACCGGGGAGCTGTTTTTT.

This clone was observed a single time. The chain recombines TRBV25-1 with TRBJ2-5; D possibly corresponds to TRBD1 (6 bases). Trimming stripped 1 base from V and 5 bases from J, with 11 bases between. The CDR3 is 14 amino acids. Germline CDR1 reads MGHDK; CDR2 reads SYGVNS. This CDR3 reads CASSELDSPETQYF. The DNA for the CDR3 is TGTGCCAGCAGTGAATTGGACAGCCCGGAGACCCAGTACTTC.

Here the CDR3 DNA reads TGTGCCTGGAGTGGACAGGGGAGAGCTTTCTTT. Its protein is CAWSGQGRAFF. The V gene is TRBV30, the J gene TRBJ1-1; TRBD1 agrees at 8 bases. The CDR3 runs to 11 residues. Germline values: CDR1 GTSNPN, CDR2 SVGIG (reference sequence). V shed 1 base and J 10 bases; nucleotides not matched to a gene: 2.

The chain couples TRBV11-2 to TRBJ2-7, with TRBD1 as a possible D gene (5 bases). This CDR3 comprises 15 residues. V lost 0 bases and J lost 3, with 12 bases in between. In germline, CDR1 is SGHAT, CDR2 FQNNGV. The CDR3 sequence is CASSLDLSGYYEQYF. The DNA of the CDR3 is TGTGCCAGCAGCTTAGATTTGTCAGGGTACTACGAGCAGTACTTC.